This T cell receptor (beta chain) was retrieved from a study of blood T cell repertoires in COVID-19. The overall study: Acute-phase and convalescent COVID-19 samples originated in the United States, Italy and Spain. The analysed material was cDNA or gDNA that came from T cells, B-cell-depleted T cells, or PBMCs.

Original data processing: Cell counts per sample came from amplifying reference gene primers. Method: immunoSEQ multiplex PCR; TCRdb's copy keeps in-frame clones and lacks some. That table supplies the V and J calls and clone size; D and trimming were determined from the DNA. The table shows roughly 290,000 clones, with approximately 88% occurring only once. Recruits, aged roughly 18 to 95 years, lived in 25 or so US areas. Sequences were obtained from PBMCs or T cells enriched from blood (not recorded which). The sequence came from a middle-aged woman who had recovered from COVID-19.

CDR3 amino acids: CASGRLAGLSYNEQFF. In DNA form, the CDR3 reads TGTGCCAGCGGGAGACTAGCGGGCCTCTCCTACAATGAGCAGTTCTTC. The V call is TRBV7-9, the J call TRBJ2-1; 10 bases are shared with TRBD2. V lost 8 bases, J lost 0 bases, and 7 bases stayed unmatched. The germline V gene encodes CDR1 SEHNR and CDR2 FQNEAQ (reference sequence). The length of the CDR3 is 16 residues. Filled out from reference TRBV7-9 and TRBJ2-1, the complete variable domain reads DTGVSQNPRHKITKRGQNVTFRCDPISEHNRLYWYRQTLGQGPEFLTYFQNEAQLEKSRLLSDRFSAERPKGSFSTLEIQRTEQGDSAMYLCASGRLAGLSYNEQFFGPGTRLTVL.